A single sample is the source of the 14 T cell receptor beta chains below, sequenced in a study of blood T cell repertoires in COVID-19. Sequencing used immunoSEQ multiplex PCR; TCRdb keeps in-frame clones, though not all of them. Of about 300,000 clones listed, about 89% are singletons. The specimen sequenced was PBMCs or T cells enriched from blood (not recorded which). These receptors came from a woman younger than 30 who had recovered from COVID-19.

This chain joins TRBV6-5 and TRBJ2-5; 9 bases are shared with TRBD1. V was pared by 1 base and J by 2 bases, with 2 bases of the junction left unmatched. Germline CDR1 reads MNHEY; CDR2 reads SVGAGI. This CDR3 is 15 amino acids long. The CDR3: CASSYWDREQETQYF. CDR3 in DNA: TGTGCCAGCAGTTACTGGGACAGGGAGCAAGAGACCCAGTACTTC.

This chain links TRBV11-3 with TRBJ2-2, with 7 bases lining up with TRBD1. The CDR3 extends over 15 amino acids. With 1 base clipped from V and 4 bases from J, the junction kept 3 bases outside the gene matches. Germline V gene sequence: CDR1 SGHNT, CDR2 YENEEA. CDR3 in amino acids: CASSLVAGGTGELFF. The CDR3 coding sequence is TGTGCCAGCAGCTTAGTCGCAGGGGGCACCGGGGAGCTGTTTTTT.

The V call is TRBV10-3, the J call TRBJ1-2; 7 bases match TRBD1. This CDR3 has 17 amino acids. Germline lookup yields CDR1 ENHRY and CDR2 SYGVKD. The V gene end was trimmed by 0 bases and the J gene end by 3 bases; junction bases not matched to a gene: 10. CDR3: CAISESQGGAADYGYTF. CDR3 nucleotides: TGTGCCATCAGTGAGTCGCAAGGGGGCGCGGCGGACTATGGCTACACCTTC.

The V call is TRBV6-1, the J call TRBJ1-5; 8 bases line up with TRBD1. With 2 bases clipped from V and 2 bases from J, the junction kept 2 bases outside the gene matches. CDR1 and CDR2 (germline): MNHNS, SASEGT. The CDR3 loop spans 15 amino acids. The CDR3 DNA reads TGTGCCAGCAGTGAATGGGGACAGGGCAATCAGCCCCAGCATTTT. This codes for CASSEWGQGNQPQHF.

V usage is TRBV7-8 and J usage is TRBJ1-1; 8 nucleotides align to TRBD1. V was clipped by 5 bases and J by 11 bases; unmatched bases: 10. The CDR3 length is 13 residues. Germline loops: CDR1 SGHVS, CDR2 FQNEAQ. CDR3 sequence: CASSEDRGIRAFF. DNA for the CDR3: TGTGCCAGCAGCGAAGACAGGGGAATAAGGGCTTTCTTT. The full variable domain, with the rest looked up from reference TRBV7-8 and TRBJ1-1, is GAGVSQSPRYKVAKRGQDVALRCDPISGHVSLFWYQQALGQGPEFLTYFQNEAQLDKSGLPSDRFFAERPEGSVSTLKIQRTQQEDSAVYLCASSEDRGIRAFFGQGTRLTVV.

The CDR3: CSASPRSPPSGSRLSFFADTQYF. The CDR3 DNA is TGCAGTGCTAGTCCCCGCTCCCCCCCTAGCGGGAGCCGATTAAGTTTTTTTGCAGATACGCAGTATTTT. The V gene is TRBV20-1, the J gene TRBJ2-3, with TRBD2 matching 10 bases. The ends lost 3 bases at V and 4 bases at J; junction bases unmatched: 31. Germline assignment: CDR1 DFQATT and CDR2 SNEGSKA (reference sequence). The CDR3 contains 23 residues.

This clone was detected only once. This rearrangement joins TRBV4-1 to TRBJ2-1, with D possibly matching TRBD1 (6 bases). The CDR3 length is 17 residues. Germline V gene data show CDR1 as MGHRA and CDR2 as YSYEKL. The ends were cut back, 0 bases at V and 6 bases at J, with 18 bases in the middle. The CDR3 sequence: CASSQDLRTGFGNEQFF. The CDR3, as DNA: TGCGCCAGCAGCCAAGATCTTCGCACAGGGTTCGGCAATGAGCAGTTCTTC.

This chain uses TRBV4-1 with TRBJ2-2; 11 nucleotides align to TRBD2. Losses at the gene ends were 0 bases for V and 5 bases for J; bases not matched to a gene: 11. The CDR3 has 19 residues. CDR1 MGHRA and CDR2 YSYEKL come from the germline V gene. The CDR3 coding sequence is TGCGCCAGCAGCCAAGATATCGGCCTAGCGGGGGGTTGGACCGGGGAGCTGTTTTTT. Its translation is CASSQDIGLAGGWTGELFF.

The V and J genes are TRBV19 and TRBJ1-2; D perhaps matches TRBD1 (5 bases). CDR1 and CDR2 (germline): LNHDA, SQIVND (reference sequence). The CDR3 contains 17 residues. The ends were cut back, 8 bases at V and 0 bases at J, with 22 bases in the middle. The CDR3 protein is CASLPSRVTSSNYGYTF. The DNA of the CDR3 is TGTGCCAGTTTGCCATCCAGGGTAACAAGTTCTAACTATGGCTACACCTTC.

The rearrangement links TRBV5-1 to TRBJ2-5, with D perhaps TRBD2 (7 bases). Germline V gene data show CDR1 as SGHRS and CDR2 as YFSETQ. This CDR3 is built from 15 residues. The V end was cut by 2 bases, the J end by 5 bases, with 16 bases between. CDR3 DNA sequence: TGCGCCAGCAGCTTCCGGGGGGCCCGCTCGGAGACCCAGTACTTC. It translates to CASSFRGARSETQYF.

The V and J genes are TRBV7-9 and TRBJ1-4, with D tentatively TRBD1 (5 bases). This CDR3 has 14 residues. The V gene lost 3 bases and the J gene lost 7 bases, with 12 bases spanning the gap. Germline CDR1 and CDR2: SEHNR and FQNEAQ (reference sequence). The CDR3 sequence: CASSFGQGSEKLFF. The CDR3 bases are TGTGCCAGCAGCTTCGGTCAGGGAAGTGAAAAACTGTTTTTT.

The gene calls are TRBV4-1 and TRBJ1-3, with TRBD1 as a possible D gene (5 bases). Germline loops: CDR1 MGHRA, CDR2 YSYEKL. This CDR3 contains 16 residues. Trimming took 1 base from V and 0 from J, leaving 10 bases between them. The CDR3 DNA reads as TGCGCCAGCAGCCAAGGCACAGGTTACTCTGGAAACACCATATATTTT. It codes for CASSQGTGYSGNTIYF.

J is TRBJ2-3 and V is TRBV6-6; 9 bases align to TRBD2. V trimming: 2 bases; J trimming: 1 base; junction bases outside the gene matches: 4. This CDR3 is built from 16 residues. Germline CDR1 MNHNY, CDR2 SVGAGI (reference sequence). The CDR3: CASSYPQRGGTDTQYF. CDR3 nucleotides: TGTGCCAGCAGTTACCCCCAGCGGGGGGGCACAGATACGCAGTATTTT.

The chain uses TRBV3-1 (or the pseudogene TRBV3-2) and TRBJ2-7, with TRBD2 identical over 10 bases. V was pared by 1 base and J by 8 bases, with 5 bases of the junction left unmatched. Per germline, CDR1 LGHDT and CDR2 YNNKEL (reference sequence). There are 14 residues in the CDR3. The CDR3 loop reads CASSQASGGPQQYF. CDR3 DNA sequence: TGTGCCAGCAGCCAAGCTAGCGGGGGCCCCCAGCAGTACTTC.